The T cell receptor (beta chain) described here comes from a study of blood T cell repertoires in COVID-19. The CDR3 covers 14 residues. The V end lost 3 bases, the J end lost 1 base, and 9 bases lay between the germline ends. The germline V gene has CDR1 WNHNN and CDR2 SYGVQD (reference sequence). Assay: immunoSEQ multiplex PCR; the TCRdb copy retains only in-frame clones and omits some. The sample holds roughly 180,000 clones; 86% are singletons and the top ten take less than 3.5%. This chain connects TRBV10-1 to TRBJ1-1; no reliable D call. Sequencing used peripheral blood. The sequence came from a woman in her twenties or thirties with active or convalescent COVID-19. CDR3 sequence reads: CASSDSSRNTEAFF. Here the CDR3 DNA reads TGCGCCAGCAGTGACAGTAGCAGGAACACTGAAGCTTTCTTT.